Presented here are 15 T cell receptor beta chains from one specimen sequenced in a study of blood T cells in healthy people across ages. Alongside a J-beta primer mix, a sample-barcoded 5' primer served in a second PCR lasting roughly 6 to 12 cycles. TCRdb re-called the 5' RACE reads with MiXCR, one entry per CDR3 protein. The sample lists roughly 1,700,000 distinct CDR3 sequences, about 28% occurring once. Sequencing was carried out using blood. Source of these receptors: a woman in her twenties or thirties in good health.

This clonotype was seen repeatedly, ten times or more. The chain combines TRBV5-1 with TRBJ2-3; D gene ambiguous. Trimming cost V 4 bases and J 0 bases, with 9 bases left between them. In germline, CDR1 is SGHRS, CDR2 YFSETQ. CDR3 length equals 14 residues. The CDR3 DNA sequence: TGCGCCAGCAGCCGCCCAGGTAGCACAGATACGCAGTATTTT. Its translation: CASSRPGSTDTQYF. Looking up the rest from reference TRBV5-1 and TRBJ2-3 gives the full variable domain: KAGVTQTPRYLIKTRGQQVTLSCSPISGHRSVSWYQQTPGQGLQFLFEYFSETQRNKGNFPGRFSGRQFSNSRSEMNVSTLELGDSALYLCASSRPGSTDTQYFGPGTRLTVL.

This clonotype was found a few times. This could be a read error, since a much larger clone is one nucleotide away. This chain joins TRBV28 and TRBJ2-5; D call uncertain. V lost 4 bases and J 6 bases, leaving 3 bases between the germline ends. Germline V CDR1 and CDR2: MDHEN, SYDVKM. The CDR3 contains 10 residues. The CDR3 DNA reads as TGTGCCAGCAGTTCGAAGACCCAGTACTTC. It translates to CASSSKTQYF.

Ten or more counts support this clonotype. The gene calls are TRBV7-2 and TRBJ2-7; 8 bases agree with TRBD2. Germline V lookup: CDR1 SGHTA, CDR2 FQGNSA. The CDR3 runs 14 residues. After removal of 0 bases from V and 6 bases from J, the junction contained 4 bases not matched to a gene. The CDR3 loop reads CASSLAAGGREQYF. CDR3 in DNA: TGTGCCAGCAGCTTAGCGGCGGGAGGCCGCGAGCAGTACTTC.

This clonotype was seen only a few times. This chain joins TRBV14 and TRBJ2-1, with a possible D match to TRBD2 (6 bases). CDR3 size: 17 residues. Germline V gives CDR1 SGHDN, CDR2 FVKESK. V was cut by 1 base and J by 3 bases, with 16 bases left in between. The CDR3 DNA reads TGTGCCAGCAGCCAAGCAGCGGGTGCTGCGGGCTACAATGAGCAGTTCTTC. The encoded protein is CASSQAAGAAGYNEQFF.

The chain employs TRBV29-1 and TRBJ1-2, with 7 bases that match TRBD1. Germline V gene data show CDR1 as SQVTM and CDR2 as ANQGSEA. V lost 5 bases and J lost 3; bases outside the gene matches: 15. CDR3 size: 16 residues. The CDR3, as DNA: TGCAGCGTTCCTAGCCTACTCGGGACAGACTACTATGGCTACACCTTC. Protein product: CSVPSLLGTDYYGYTF. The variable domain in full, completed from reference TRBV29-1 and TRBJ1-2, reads SAVISQKPSRDICQRGTSLTIQCQVDSQVTMMFWYRQQPGQSLTLIATANQGSEATYESGFVIDKFPISRPNLTFSTLTVSNMSPEDSSIYLCSVPSLLGTDYYGYTFGSGTRLTVV.

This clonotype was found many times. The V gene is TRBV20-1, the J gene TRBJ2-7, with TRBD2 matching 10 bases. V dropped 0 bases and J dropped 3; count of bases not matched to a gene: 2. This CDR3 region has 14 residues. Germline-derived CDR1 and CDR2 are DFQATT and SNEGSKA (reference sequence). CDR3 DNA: TGCAGTGCTAGAGATCTAGCGGGGGACTACGAGCAGTACTTC. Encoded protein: CSARDLAGDYEQYF.

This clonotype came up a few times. CDR3 in amino acids: CASSRGATGMDNEQFF. Written as DNA, the CDR3 is TGTGCCAGCAGCCGAGGGGCGACAGGGATGGACAATGAGCAGTTCTTC. This chain joins TRBV6-5 and TRBJ2-1; TRBD1 matches 7 bases. With 6 bases clipped from V and 5 bases from J, the junction kept 13 bases outside the gene matches. Germline loops: CDR1 MNHEY, CDR2 SVGAGI. CDR3 length: 16 residues.

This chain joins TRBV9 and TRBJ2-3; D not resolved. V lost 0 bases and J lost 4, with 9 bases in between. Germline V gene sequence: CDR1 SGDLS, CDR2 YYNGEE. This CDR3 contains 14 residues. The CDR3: CASSVGSAADTQYF. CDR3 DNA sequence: TGTGCCAGCAGCGTAGGCTCCGCCGCAGATACGCAGTATTTT.

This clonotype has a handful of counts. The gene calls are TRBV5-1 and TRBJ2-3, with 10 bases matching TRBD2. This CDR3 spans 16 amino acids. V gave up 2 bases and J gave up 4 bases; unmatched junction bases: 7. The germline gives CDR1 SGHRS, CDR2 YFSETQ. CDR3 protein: CASSLGLADPADTQYF. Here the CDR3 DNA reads TGCGCCAGCAGCTTAGGACTAGCGGACCCAGCAGATACGCAGTATTTT.

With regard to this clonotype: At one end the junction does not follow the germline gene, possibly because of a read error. The CDR3 DNA is TGTGCCGGCAGGGTAAGCGGGAATGAAGATACGCAGTATTTT. Protein sequence: CAGRVSGNEDTQYF. The chain joins TRBV6-6 to TRBJ2-3; TRBD2 matches 7 bases. The germline gives CDR1 MNHNY, CDR2 SVGAGI (reference sequence). The CDR3 has 14 residues.

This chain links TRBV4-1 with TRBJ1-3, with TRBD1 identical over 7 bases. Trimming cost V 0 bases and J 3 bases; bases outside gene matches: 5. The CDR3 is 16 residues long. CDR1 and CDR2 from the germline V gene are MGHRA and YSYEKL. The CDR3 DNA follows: TGCGCCAGCAGCCAAGATGACAGGGCCGGTGGAAACACCATATATTTT. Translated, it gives CASSQDDRAGGNTIYF.

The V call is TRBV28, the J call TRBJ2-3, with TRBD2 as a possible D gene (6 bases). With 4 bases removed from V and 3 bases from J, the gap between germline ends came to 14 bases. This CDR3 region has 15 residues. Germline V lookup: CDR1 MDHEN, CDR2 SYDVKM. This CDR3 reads CASSYGGTGTDTQYF. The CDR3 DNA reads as TGTGCCAGCAGTTACGGGGGAACCGGGACAGATACGCAGTATTTT.

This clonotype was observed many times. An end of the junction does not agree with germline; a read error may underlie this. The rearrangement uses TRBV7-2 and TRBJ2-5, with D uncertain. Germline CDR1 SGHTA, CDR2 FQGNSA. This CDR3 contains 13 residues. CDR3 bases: TGCGCCAGCAGCTTTAGCCCCCAAGAGACCCAGTACTTC. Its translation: CASSFSPQETQYF.

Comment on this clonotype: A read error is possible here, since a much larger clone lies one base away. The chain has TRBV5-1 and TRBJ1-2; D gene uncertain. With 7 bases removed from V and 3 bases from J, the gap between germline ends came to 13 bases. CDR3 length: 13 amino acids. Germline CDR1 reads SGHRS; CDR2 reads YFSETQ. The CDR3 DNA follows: TGCGCCAGCGGCCCTGACGCGCACTATGGCTACACCTTC. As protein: CASGPDAHYGYTF.

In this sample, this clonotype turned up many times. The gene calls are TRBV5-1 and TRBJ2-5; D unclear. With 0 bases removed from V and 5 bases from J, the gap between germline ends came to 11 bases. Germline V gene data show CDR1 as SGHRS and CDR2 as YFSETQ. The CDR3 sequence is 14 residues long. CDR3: CASSLGPSRETQYF. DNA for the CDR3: TGCGCCAGCAGCTTGGGTCCATCAAGGGAGACCCAGTACTTC.